Listed below are T cell receptor beta chains from one sample, sequenced in a study of regulatory T cells in long-lasting Graves disease. TCRdb itself ran the multiplex PCR reads through MiXCR, one entry per CDR3 protein. This sample has about 430,000 distinct CDR3 sequences, with roughly a fifth found just once. The sequenced sample was peripheral blood mononuclear cells (PBMCs), obtained when the disease was refractory, from a patient treated with antithyroid drugs. Every receptor here comes from a female donor with Graves disease. CDR3s include the opening cysteine and the closing phenylalanine or tryptophan. Each record gives: CDR3 DNA, CDR3 protein, V gene, J gene, D gene, clone size. A D gene is named only where the DNA matches it firmly. Size is omitted from some rows. Given values are once, few, many or a class for expanded clones.

TGTGCCAGCAGGGATACAGGGGAAGAGACCCAGTACTTC	CASRDTGEETQYF	TRBV2	TRBJ2-5	TRBD1	few
TGTGCCAGCAGTGACCTAGACGCCGGGGAGCTGTTTTTT	CASSDLDAGELFF	TRBV6-4	TRBJ2-2	.	.
TGCGCCAGCAGCCAAGACGGAGGGGGCGGAAATAATTCACCCCTCCACTTT	CASSQDGGGGNNSPLHF	TRBV4-1	TRBJ1-6	TRBD1	.
TGCAGTGCCGGACAGGCCAATCAGCCCCAGCATTTT	CSAGQANQPQHF	TRBV20-1	TRBJ1-5	TRBD1	.
TGTGCCAGCTCAAGAGACACCCAGGGACAGCCCCGGCATTTT	CASSRDTQGQPRHF	TRBV18	TRBJ1-5	TRBD1	.
TGTGCCAGCAGTTTCCTACAAACTAACAGGATGGATCAGCCCCAGCATTTT	CASSFLQTNRMDQPQHF	TRBV12-3/TRBV12-4	TRBJ1-5	.	.
TGTGCCAGCTCACCACTCACCGGGACAGGGGGTAGAGAGACCCAGTACTTC	CASSPLTGTGGRETQYF	TRBV18	TRBJ2-5	TRBD1	.
TGTGCCAGCAGTCTAAAAGCGGGAGACCAAGAGACCCAGTACTTC	CASSLKAGDQETQYF	TRBV6-4	TRBJ2-5	TRBD2	many
TGTGCCAGCAGCGCGCAGGGGGGGTCCTACAATGAGCAGTTCTTC	CASSAQGGSYNEQFF	TRBV11-2	TRBJ2-1	.	.
TGTGCCAGCAGTTCTTCAATAGGGTACGAGCAGTACTTC	CASSSSIGYEQYF	TRBV6-4	TRBJ2-7	.	.
TGTGCCAGCTCACCGGGGACTCCTGGGGCCAACGTCCTGACTTTC	CASSPGTPGANVLTF	TRBV12-3/TRBV12-4	TRBJ2-6	.	.
TGTGCCAGCAGGACGGGAGGAACTGAAGCTTTCTTT	CASRTGGTEAFF	TRBV6-1	TRBJ1-1	.	many
TGTGCCTGGAGTGTACCTGGGGTCCCACCCACCGAGCAGTACTTC	CAWSVPGVPPTEQYF	TRBV30	TRBJ2-7	.	.
TGTGCCATCCGGACAGGAGGAAACTATGGCTACACCTTC	CAIRTGGNYGYTF	TRBV6-2/TRBV6-3	TRBJ1-2	TRBD1	.